The present entry profiles one T cell receptor beta chain with its context. Antigen specificity is unknown. Each donor gave approximately 9.1 milliliters of peripheral blood. Next came a second PCR, run for roughly 6 to 11 cycles, which used a sample-barcoded 5' primer along with a J-beta primer mix. TCRdb independently ran MiXCR on the 5' RACE reads; one entry per CDR3 protein. The data hold about 1.8 million distinct CDR3 sequences, with roughly 52% observed a single time. The data originate from a study of blood T cells in healthy people across ages. Study-wide results and caveats: Diversity estimates from one million T cells were considered underestimates. Across samples, TCR beta diversity tracked strongly with naive T cell percentage.

From germline, CDR1 is SGHRS and CDR2 YFSETQ. The CDR3 length is 15 residues. V gave up 1 base and J gave up 5 bases, with 15 bases separating them. This receptor was taken from a woman aged 40 to 49 in good health. The chain has TRBV5-1 and TRBJ2-5, with a weak D call TRBD1 (6 bases). The sample comprised blood. CDR3 bases: TGCGCCAGCAGCTTGCAGGGGTGGAGTTGGGAGACCCAGTACTTC. It encodes CASSLQGWSWETQYF.